These 28 T cell receptor beta chains share one sample of origin, sequenced in a study of vaccination and CD4 T cells after COVID-19. Their target antigens are unknown. Stated treatment: approximately 11-day PBMC culture with coronavirus spike peptide pools or control peptides (ViraFEST assay). The unexposed donor's CD4+ T cells were collected before the COVID-19 pandemic (2011-2018). CD4+ T cells that had been cultured provided DNA sequenced with the Oncomine TCR Beta short-read assay. From CD4+ T cells that had been cultured, genomic DNA was extracted. TCRdb reprocessed the PCR reads via MiXCR and lists one record per CDR3 protein. The table has about 6,800 distinct CDR3 sequences, just under 35% seen once; the top ten hold around 31%. The material sequenced was CD4+ T cells from blood, cultured in vitro. The receptors were sampled from a human donor in good health.

This clonotype was observed a few times. This chain uses TRBV4-2 with TRBJ1-2; D not resolved. The CDR3 totals 14 residues. Trimming cost V 0 bases and J 4 bases, with 9 bases left between them. Germline V CDR1 and CDR2: LGHNA, YNFKEQ. The CDR3 sequence is CASSQDKAGYGYTF. The CDR3 coding sequence is TGTGCCAGCAGCCAAGATAAGGCGGGCTATGGCTACACCTTC.

In DNA form, the CDR3 reads TGTGCCAGCAGTTACTCGGCGACTAGCGGGAGGGCGGGTTTCGAGCAGTACTTC. Amino acids: CASSYSATSGRAGFEQYF. The chain carries TRBV6-5 and TRBJ2-7, with 14 bases identical to TRBD2. Losses at the gene ends were 0 bases for V and 6 bases for J; bases not matched to a gene: 10. The V gene's germline CDR1 is MNHEY and CDR2 SVGAGI. This CDR3 region has 18 residues.

The CDR3 loop reads CATTANTGELFF. Here the CDR3 DNA reads TGTGCCACCACGGCGAACACCGGGGAGCTGTTTTTT. V usage is TRBV24-1 and J usage is TRBJ2-2; D is uncertain. Trimming left V 8 bases short and J 0 bases short, with 3 bases between. The CDR3 has 12 amino acids. Per the germline V gene, CDR1 is KGHDR and CDR2 is SFDVKD.

Only a few counts were recorded for this clonotype. The V call is TRBV7-3, the J call TRBJ2-5, with 8 bases that match TRBD1. With V trimmed by 5 bases and J by 5 bases, 10 bases remained unmatched. There are 15 residues in the CDR3. Germline values: CDR1 SGHTA, CDR2 FQGTGA. CDR3 DNA sequence: TGTGCCAGCAGCGAACAGGGGGTTAATGGGGAGACCCAGTACTTC. Protein: CASSEQGVNGETQYF.

The chain recombines TRBV6-2 or TRBV6-3 with TRBJ2-7; perhaps TRBD1 as D (6 bases). The V end lost 6 bases, the J end lost 5 bases, and 20 bases lay between the germline ends. Germline CDR1 is MNHEY and CDR2 is SVGEGT. The CDR3 has 15 residues. The CDR3 sequence: CASSRITGKGDEQYF. In nucleotides, the CDR3 is TGTGCCAGCAGCCGGATAACAGGGAAAGGGGACGAGCAGTACTTC.

This chain connects TRBV7-2 to TRBJ1-1; TRBD1 might be the D (5 bases). Trimming removed 5 bases at V and 1 base at J, with 14 bases between. The CDR3 runs to 15 residues. Germline V CDR1 and CDR2: SGHTA, FQGNSA. CDR3 sequence reads: CASSPTGVANTEAFF. The CDR3 region has the DNA TGTGCCAGCAGCCCCACAGGAGTGGCGAACACTGAAGCTTTCTTT.

This chain joins TRBV4-3 and TRBJ2-3, with D unresolved. This CDR3 is built from 13 residues. Trimming removed 2 bases from V and 0 bases from J, with 3 bases in between. Germline-derived CDR1 and CDR2 are LGHNA and YSLEER. CDR3 amino acids: CASSQLSTDTQYF. For the CDR3, the DNA is TGCGCCAGCAGCCAACTAAGCACAGATACGCAGTATTTT.

This clonotype was counted a single time. The chain's CDR3 is CASSPLGGRVKKLFF. As DNA, the CDR3 is TGTGCCAGCAGCCCCCTTGGGGGACGGGTAAAAAAACTGTTTTTT. The rearrangement joins TRBV7-9 to TRBJ1-4, with a possible D match to TRBD1 (5 bases). CDR1 is SEHNR and CDR2 is FQNEAQ in the germline V gene (reference sequence). The V and J ends lost 5 bases and 9 bases respectively, with 19 bases between them. The CDR3 is made up of 15 amino acids.

This clonotype turned up a few times. This sequence joins TRBV7-2 and TRBJ1-1, with D unresolved. This CDR3 is built from 13 residues. The V gene lost 4 bases and the J gene lost 3 bases, with 9 bases spanning the gap. Per germline, CDR1 SGHTA and CDR2 FQGNSA. CDR3 sequence: CASSSGLDTEAFF. DNA for the CDR3: TGTGCCAGCAGCTCCGGGCTTGACACTGAAGCTTTCTTT.

This clonotype came up a few times. The rearrangement joins TRBV20-1 to TRBJ2-5; 8 nucleotides match TRBD2. This CDR3 has 15 residues. V gave up 5 bases and J gave up 2 bases; unmatched junction bases: 10. Germline loops: CDR1 DFQATT, CDR2 SNEGSKA (reference sequence). CDR3 sequence reads: CSARRSGTGQETQYF. CDR3 sequence (DNA): TGCAGTGCTCGCCGTAGCGGGACCGGGCAAGAGACCCAGTACTTC.

This chain joins TRBV12-3 or TRBV12-4 and TRBJ2-5; D is unresolved. CDR3 length: 12 residues. V was pared by 6 bases and J by 2 bases, with 7 bases between. CDR3 nucleotides: TGTGCCAGCAGCTTAATACAAGAGACCCAGTACTTC. The encoded protein is CASSLIQETQYF.

This clonotype has only a few counts. The rearrangement joins TRBV11-3 to TRBJ2-7, with D tentatively TRBD2 (6 bases). Germline V gene lookup returns CDR1 SGHNT and CDR2 YENEEA. Trimming cost V 3 bases and J 5 bases, with 14 bases left between them. This CDR3 comprises 14 residues. CDR3 sequence: CASSFGAGTDEQYF. CDR3 in DNA: TGTGCCAGCAGCTTTGGAGCGGGTACCGACGAGCAGTACTTC. Variable domain in full (rest from reference TRBV11-3 and TRBJ2-7): EAGVVQSPRYKIIEKKQPVAFWCNPISGHNTLYWYLQNLGQGPELLIRYENEEAVDDSQLPKDRFSAERLKGVDSTLKIQPAELGDSAVYLCASSFGAGTDEQYFGPGTRLTVT.

This chain uses TRBV6-4 with TRBJ2-1; 15 positions match TRBD2. With 6 bases clipped from V and 0 bases from J, the junction kept 9 bases outside the gene matches. Germline V gene sequence: CDR1 MRHNA, CDR2 SNTAGT. The CDR3 is 19 residues long. This chain's CDR3 is CASSWTSGRASGSYNEQFF. The CDR3, as DNA: TGTGCCAGCAGCTGGACTAGCGGGAGGGCTTCCGGCTCCTACAATGAGCAGTTCTTC.

The table lists this clonotype with a few counts. The chain is built from TRBV27 and TRBJ1-1; a weak D match, TRBD1 (5 bases). V lost 1 base and J 0 bases, leaving 9 bases between the germline ends. CDR3 length equals 15 residues. Germline CDR1 and CDR2: MNHEY and SMNVEV (reference sequence). The CDR3 loop is CASSLYRGMNTEAFF. CDR3 coding DNA: TGTGCCAGCAGTTTATATCGGGGCATGAACACTGAAGCTTTCTTT.

In this sample, this clonotype turned up a few times. This chain links TRBV6-1 with TRBJ1-1, with D maybe TRBD1 (6 bases). The ends were cut back, 3 bases at V and 2 bases at J, with 7 bases in the middle. The CDR3 is 13 residues long. From germline, CDR1 is MNHNS and CDR2 SASEGT. The CDR3 nucleotides are TGTGCCAGCAGTGACAGGGGTAACACTGAAGCTTTCTTT. It specifies CASSDRGNTEAFF.

The chain links TRBV5-1 to TRBJ2-1; tentative D call: TRBD1 (5 bases). V lost 1 base to trimming and J lost 9 bases, with 14 bases between them. CDR3 size: 14 residues. Germline values: CDR1 SGHRS, CDR2 YFSETQ. DNA for the CDR3: TGCGCCAGCAGCTTGAATCTCCAGGGCGGTGAGCAGTTCTTC. Protein sequence: CASSLNLQGGEQFF. The full variable domain, completed using reference TRBV5-1 and TRBJ2-1, is KAGVTQTPRYLIKTRGQQVTLSCSPISGHRSVSWYQQTPGQGLQFLFEYFSETQRNKGNFPGRFSGRQFSNSRSEMNVSTLELGDSALYLCASSLNLQGGEQFFGPGTRLTVL.

This chain uses TRBV19 with TRBJ2-3; 8 positions match TRBD2. V was clipped by 5 bases and J by 1 base; unmatched bases: 8. Germline V gene sequence: CDR1 LNHDA, CDR2 SQIVND (reference sequence). The CDR3 totals 16 residues. CDR3 bases: TGTGCCAGTAGTCTATCGGGAGGGCCCGGCACAGATACGCAGTATTTT. It translates to CASSLSGGPGTDTQYF.

The chain couples TRBV19 to TRBJ2-7, with no clear D. CDR1 is LNHDA, CDR2 SQIVND, per germline (reference sequence). The V end lost 3 bases, the J end lost 1 base, and 10 bases lay between the germline ends. This CDR3 is 14 amino acids long. The CDR3 nucleotides read TGTGCCAGTAGTATGAGTCAGTTATCCTACGAGCAGTACTTC. Protein: CASSMSQLSYEQYF.

The chain couples TRBV27 to TRBJ2-5, with TRBD2 identical over 14 bases. The germline gives CDR1 MNHEY, CDR2 SMNVEV (reference sequence). The CDR3 totals 17 residues. The V gene end was trimmed by 5 bases and the J gene end by 4 bases; junction bases not matched to a gene: 9. CDR3 coding DNA: TGTGCCAGCAGTCACCGAGGGACTAGCGGGAGAAGAGAGACCCAGTACTTC. It yields the protein CASSHRGTSGRRETQYF.

This clonotype was picked up a small number of times. The chain has TRBV15 and TRBJ1-3; D is unclear. Germline V gives CDR1 LNHNV, CDR2 YYDKDF (reference sequence). The germline V and J ends were trimmed by 4 bases and 0 bases, with 10 bases remaining between them. The CDR3 has 15 residues. CDR3 sequence: CATSTPESSGNTIYF. Here the CDR3 DNA reads TGTGCCACCAGCACTCCTGAGAGCTCTGGAAACACCATATATTTT.

This clonotype was seen a handful of times. The chain uses TRBV20-1 and TRBJ1-1, with D unresolved. The CDR3 runs to 13 residues. The germline V and J ends were trimmed by 3 bases and 11 bases, with 19 bases remaining between them. Per germline, CDR1 DFQATT and CDR2 SNEGSKA (reference sequence). CDR3 sequence reads: CSARYRAPMVAFF. As DNA, the CDR3 is TGCAGTGCTAGGTACCGGGCCCCTATGGTGGCTTTCTTT.

This clonotype has only a few counts. V usage is TRBV29-1 and J usage is TRBJ1-5; D call uncertain. The CDR3 spans 14 residues. Germline-derived CDR1 and CDR2 are SQVTM and ANQGSEA. V was shortened by 5 bases and J by 1 base, with 12 bases between the two germline ends. The CDR3 bases are TGCAGCGTTTCAATGGATAGCAGCAATCAGCCCCAGCATTTT. This codes for CSVSMDSSNQPQHF. Full variable domain (missing parts from reference TRBV29-1 and TRBJ1-5): SAVISQKPSRDICQRGTSLTIQCQVDSQVTMMFWYRQQPGQSLTLIATANQGSEATYESGFVIDKFPISRPNLTFSTLTVSNMSPEDSSIYLCSVSMDSSNQPQHFGDGTRLSIL.

The chain uses TRBV28 and TRBJ2-3; D unclear. There are 12 residues in the CDR3. Between the trimmed V and J ends, which lost 2 bases and 6 bases, there was a span of 6 bases. CDR1 MDHEN and CDR2 SYDVKM come from the germline V gene. CDR3: CASSLVGDTQYF. The CDR3, as DNA: TGTGCCAGCAGTTTAGTCGGGGATACGCAGTATTTT.

This clonotype has only a few counts. The chain recombines TRBV7-3 with TRBJ2-1, with D perhaps TRBD2 (6 bases). V lost 2 bases, J lost 8 bases, and 13 bases lay in between. This CDR3 spans 14 amino acids. CDR1 is SGHTA and CDR2 is FQGTGA in the germline V gene. CDR3 nucleotides: TGTGCCAGCAGCTTATTCGGGTGGGGGGATGAGCAGTTCTTC. Its translation: CASSLFGWGDEQFF.

The chain joins TRBV28 to TRBJ2-3; 11 nucleotides align to TRBD2. The CDR3 consists of 15 residues. CDR1 and CDR2 (germline): MDHEN, SYDVKM. The junction had 9 bases not matched to a gene; V was cut back by 5 bases and J by 8 bases. CDR3 DNA sequence: TGTGCCAGCAGTATGATAGGGACTAGCGGTTCTACGCAGTATTTT. This sequence encodes CASSMIGTSGSTQYF.

V usage is TRBV5-8 and J usage is TRBJ2-6, with D uncertain. Trimming cost V 4 bases and J 0 bases, with 8 bases left between them. There are 15 residues in the CDR3. The germline CDR1 and CDR2 sequences are SGHTS and YDEGEE. In nucleotides, the CDR3 is TGTGCCAGCAGCCCCCGGGTCTCTGGGGCCAACGTCCTGACTTTC. This sequence encodes CASSPRVSGANVLTF. Variable domain in full (rest from reference TRBV5-8 and TRBJ2-6): EAGVTQSPTHLIKTRGQQATLRCSPISGHTSVYWYQQALGLGLQFLLWYDEGEERNRGNFPPRFSGRQFPNYSSELNVNALELEDSALYLCASSPRVSGANVLTFGAGSRLTVL.

V usage is TRBV28 and J usage is TRBJ2-4; D gene ambiguous. The V gene lost 6 bases and the J gene lost 1 base, with 7 bases spanning the gap. This CDR3 region has 13 residues. CDR1 is MDHEN, CDR2 SYDVKM, per germline. CDR3 bases: TGTGCCAGCAGGGGGTTTGCCAAAAACATTCAGTACTTC. The encoded protein is CASRGFAKNIQYF.

The sample holds a few counts of this clonotype. The chain couples TRBV5-4 to TRBJ1-2, with D tentatively TRBD1 (5 bases). CDR1 SGHNT and CDR2 YYREEE come from the germline V gene (reference sequence). V was pared by 3 bases and J by 3 bases, with 12 bases between. The CDR3 is made up of 14 amino acids. CDR3 protein: CASSSRGVDYGYTF. CDR3 nucleotide sequence: TGTGCCAGCAGCTCGAGGGGAGTAGACTATGGCTACACCTTC.